This T cell receptor (beta chain) was sequenced for a study of T-cell reconstitution after alpha-beta-depleted transplantation in children. The CDR3 contains 15 residues. V gave up 3 bases and J gave up 2 bases, with 14 bases separating them. From germline, CDR1 is DFQATT and CDR2 SNEGSKA (reference sequence). This clonotype was seen at least ten times. Preparation of the TCRbeta library involved a method that used unique molecular identifiers. TCRdb fed the PCR reads into MiXCR, producing one record per CDR3 protein. The sample yields 200,000 to 250,000 distinct CDR3 sequences, more than 10% seen once.

This sequence originates from a human donor who donated a stem cell graft to a child with acute lymphoblastic leukemia. The chain couples TRBV20-1 to TRBJ2-1; perhaps TRBD1 as D (5 bases). Sequenced material: PBMCs from the stem cell graft donor, taken from the stem cell graft. The CDR3 sequence: CSASQGLEAYNEQFF. The CDR3 DNA reads TGCAGTGCTAGTCAGGGTCTAGAGGCCTACAATGAGCAGTTCTTC.